This T cell receptor beta chain was retrieved from a study of naive and memory T cell subsets. An equimolar mix of two oligonucleotides served as the beta constant-region primer for TRBC1 and TRBC2. TCRdb used MiXCR to reprocess the UMI-ligation and nested PCR reads, holding one entry per CDR3 protein. The sample lists 140,000 to 150,000 distinct CDR3 sequences, 15% to 20% seen once, with approximately 0.15% in the top ten. This clonotype was recorded a few times. Antigen unknown. General study findings and limits: Over 95% of naive TCR sequences appeared only once, unlike memory subsets.

V was shortened by 1 base and J by 7 bases, with 16 bases between the two germline ends. CDR3 length: 16 residues. The germline V gene has CDR1 LGHNA and CDR2 YNFKEQ. This receptor was obtained from a human donor in good health. V gene TRBV4-2 combines with J gene TRBJ2-2; tentative D call: TRBD1 (6 bases). Sequenced: naive CD4+ T cells from blood. In nucleotides, the CDR3 is TGTGCCAGCAGCCAAGTTCCAGGGGTTGGTGGCGGGGAGCTGTTTTTT. As protein: CASSQVPGVGGGELFF.